The 22 T cell receptor beta chains presented below share a single source sample, sequenced in a study of shared clonotypes between healthy human individuals. Sequencing was performed with immunoSEQ multiplex PCR; in TCRdb, only in-frame clones are kept and a portion is missing. The sample yields about 800,000 clones, roughly 96% seen once. CD45RO negativity and positive selection for CCR7 defined naive CD8 cells, a population that excluded terminally differentiated effector memory CD45RA+ cells. The sample taken for sequencing was naive CD8+ T cells sorted from blood. These receptors originate from a man aged 25-40 years in good health.

The J gene is TRBJ2-1, the V gene TRBV27; TRBD1 or TRBD2 may be the D gene (5 bases each). There are 13 residues in the CDR3. With 3 bases removed from V and 9 bases from J, the gap between germline ends came to 12 bases. Germline loops: CDR1 MNHEY, CDR2 SMNVEV (reference sequence). The CDR3 sequence is CASSLGVAVEQFF. The CDR3 region has the DNA TGTGCCAGCAGTTTGGGGGTGGCAGTTGAGCAGTTCTTC.

V and J are TRBV28 and TRBJ2-2, with TRBD2 matching 12 bases. J gave up 0 bases and V 2 bases, and 4 bases lay outside the gene matches. This CDR3 comprises 18 residues. CDR1 is MDHEN, CDR2 SYDVKM, per germline. Written as DNA, the CDR3 is TGTGCCAGCAGTTTAACTCTAGCGGGAGGGCCGAACACCGGGGAGCTGTTTTTT. Protein sequence: CASSLTLAGGPNTGELFF.

The V gene is TRBV19, the J gene TRBJ1-2; D is unclear. Between the trimmed V and J ends, which lost 2 bases and 0 bases, there was a span of 10 bases. Germline assignment: CDR1 LNHDA and CDR2 SQIVND (reference sequence). This CDR3 spans 15 amino acids. The CDR3 DNA reads TGTGCCAGTAGTATAATTTTCGGGACTAACTATGGCTACACCTTC. Protein sequence: CASSIIFGTNYGYTF.

CDR3 nucleotides: TGTGCCAGCAGTGTGACAGGGGAGGGGGAAGCTTTCTTT. Its protein product is CASSVTGEGEAFF. This chain uses TRBV6-1 with TRBJ1-1, with TRBD1 identical over 8 bases. J gave up 8 bases and V 4 bases, and 6 bases lay outside the gene matches. The CDR3 is made up of 13 amino acids. Germline V gives CDR1 MNHNS, CDR2 SASEGT.

This clone has just a few counts. The chain uses TRBV4-3 and TRBJ1-2; 11 bases are shared with TRBD1. V trimming: 4 bases; J trimming: 7 bases; junction bases outside the gene matches: 8. The CDR3 runs 15 residues. CDR1 is LGHNA, CDR2 YSLEER, per germline. Here the CDR3 reads CASSPEDRGQGGYTF. The CDR3 DNA is TGCGCCAGCAGCCCGGAGGACAGGGGGCAAGGTGGCTACACCTTC.

The CDR3 spells CASSFNKDGYTF. The CDR3 nucleotides are TGTGCCAGCAGCTTTAATAAAGACGGCTACACCTTC. J is TRBJ1-2 and V is TRBV7-9; D ambiguous. Per the germline V gene, CDR1 is SEHNR and CDR2 is FQNEAQ (reference sequence). The CDR3 consists of 12 residues. Trimming removed 3 bases at V and 8 bases at J, with 10 bases between.

This clone was observed once. The V gene is TRBV6-5, the J gene TRBJ2-3; D is unclear. Deletions cut 8 bases from V and 3 bases from J, with 15 bases between. The germline CDR1 and CDR2 sequences are MNHEY and SVGAGI. The CDR3 is 14 amino acids. CDR3 protein: CASGGSTETDTQYF. Here the CDR3 DNA reads TGTGCCAGCGGTGGTTCAACTGAGACAGATACGCAGTATTTT.

This sequence joins TRBV21-1 and TRBJ1-5. TRBV21-1 is noted as a pseudogene. There are 11 residues in the CDR3. The CDR3: CASSKGQPQHF. CDR3 sequence (DNA): TGTGCCAGCAGCAAAGGGCAGCCCCAGCATTTT.

V and J are TRBV7-9 and TRBJ1-4; TRBD1 matches 12 bases. The germline V gene encodes CDR1 SEHNR and CDR2 FQNEAQ (reference sequence). The CDR3 is 15 amino acids. Trimming took 4 bases from V and 7 from J; bases not matched to a gene: 4. The CDR3 coding sequence is TGTGCCAGCAGCTGGGGGACAGGGGGCCTTGAAAAACTGTTTTTT. Its translation is CASSWGTGGLEKLFF. The full variable domain, in which reference TRBV7-9 and TRBJ1-4 provide the parts outside the CDR3, is DTGVSQNPRHKITKRGQNVTFRCDPISEHNRLYWYRQTLGQGPEFLTYFQNEAQLEKSRLLSDRFSAERPKGSFSTLEIQRTEQGDSAMYLCASSWGTGGLEKLFFGSGTQLSVL.

V is TRBV11-3 and J is TRBJ2-7, with 11 bases that match TRBD2. Trimming cost V 3 bases and J 4 bases; bases outside gene matches: 5. The CDR3 sequence is 15 residues long. Germline-derived CDR1 and CDR2 are SGHNT and YENEEA. This CDR3 reads CASSLASGGIYEQYF. CDR3 nucleotides: TGTGCCAGCAGCTTGGCTAGCGGGGGGATTTACGAGCAGTACTTC.

In regard to this clone: The sample carries other DNA sequences with the same CDR3. V and J are TRBV6-6 and TRBJ2-5; D possibly matches TRBD1 or TRBD2 (6 bases each). Trimming pared 2 bases from V and 4 bases from J, leaving 8 bases between. The CDR3 is made up of 13 amino acids. Germline V CDR1 and CDR2: MNHNY, SVGAGI (reference sequence). Here the CDR3 reads CASSYPGAETQYF. The CDR3, as DNA: TGTGCCAGCAGTTACCCGGGGGCAGAGACCCAGTACTTC.

The chain joins TRBV27 to TRBJ2-1, with 9 bases aligning to TRBD1. This CDR3 has 14 amino acids. Trimming cost V 7 bases and J 7 bases; bases outside gene matches: 8. CDR1 is MNHEY and CDR2 is SMNVEV in the germline V gene (reference sequence). CDR3 sequence reads: CASTAGTGLNEQFF. The DNA for the CDR3 is TGTGCCAGCACCGCCGGGACAGGGCTGAATGAGCAGTTCTTC.

The genes are TRBV29-1 and TRBJ1-1; the D gene is possibly TRBD1 (6 bases). This CDR3 is 15 amino acids long. CDR1 SQVTM and CDR2 ANQGSEA come from the germline V gene. The germline V and J ends were trimmed by 6 bases and 3 bases, with 20 bases remaining between them. Written as DNA, the CDR3 is TGCAGCGTGAGAATAGGGGGGGCGTCGGACACTGAAGCTTTCTTT. Amino acids: CSVRIGGASDTEAFF.

This rearrangement joins TRBV27 to TRBJ2-7; 7 positions agree with TRBD1. CDR1 and CDR2 from the germline V gene are MNHEY and SMNVEV (reference sequence). After removal of 3 bases from V and 5 bases from J, the junction contained 19 bases not matched to a gene. The CDR3 sequence is 18 residues long. The CDR3 bases are TGTGCCAGCAGTTTCCTTGGGACAGACGGTCCGGTCGCCGACGAGCAGTACTTC. This codes for CASSFLGTDGPVADEQYF.

The rearrangement links TRBV5-1 to TRBJ1-1; D gene uncertain. Trimming left V 4 bases short and J 8 bases short, with 24 bases between. This CDR3 is 16 amino acids long. The germline V gene has CDR1 SGHRS and CDR2 YFSETQ. CDR3 nucleotides: TGCGCCAGCAGCCTTTACATGGATGGGCGCCTGGGGGAAGCTTTCTTT. It translates to CASSLYMDGRLGEAFF.

The chain combines TRBV5-1 with TRBJ1-2; a weak D match, TRBD1 (5 bases). The CDR3 length is 13 residues. Germline assignment: CDR1 SGHRS and CDR2 YFSETQ. Trimming cost V 1 base and J 6 bases, with 10 bases left between them. This CDR3 is CASSLRQRDGYTF. As DNA, the CDR3 is TGCGCCAGCAGCTTGCGACAGCGAGATGGCTACACCTTC. The full variable domain, completed using reference TRBV5-1 and TRBJ1-2, is KAGVTQTPRYLIKTRGQQVTLSCSPISGHRSVSWYQQTPGQGLQFLFEYFSETQRNKGNFPGRFSGRQFSNSRSEMNVSTLELGDSALYLCASSLRQRDGYTFGSGTRLTVV.

This rearrangement joins TRBV6-6 to TRBJ1-1; D might be TRBD1 (5 bases). There are 13 residues in the CDR3. Germline-derived CDR1 and CDR2 are MNHNY and SVGAGI (reference sequence). V was clipped by 2 bases and J by 4 bases, with 8 bases between them. This chain's CDR3 is CASSYQTVTEAFF. CDR3 sequence (DNA): TGTGCCAGCAGTTACCAGACAGTCACTGAAGCTTTCTTT.

This sequence joins TRBV25-1 and TRBJ2-1; TRBD2 matches 10 bases. The ends lost 6 bases at V and 4 bases at J; junction bases unmatched: 3. Looked up from germline, CDR1 is MGHDK and CDR2 is SYGVNS. This CDR3 is 14 amino acids long. The CDR3 DNA follows: TGTGCCAGCAGAAGCGGGAGGGATTACAATGAGCAGTTCTTC. Encoded protein: CASRSGRDYNEQFF.

The chain carries TRBV7-9 and TRBJ2-1; 11 nucleotides align to TRBD1. This CDR3 has 16 residues. The germline V gene has CDR1 SEHNR and CDR2 FQNEAQ (reference sequence). Trimming removed 5 bases from V and 4 bases from J; junction bases left unmatched: 7. The CDR3 is CASSRLGTGGYNEQFF. Here the CDR3 DNA reads TGTGCCAGCAGCAGATTAGGGACAGGGGGATACAATGAGCAGTTCTTC.

CDR3 loop: CATSSLAGLVDTGELFF. CDR3 sequence (DNA): TGTGCCACCAGCAGTTTAGCCGGTCTGGTGGACACCGGGGAGCTGTTTTTT. The chain links TRBV15 to TRBJ2-2, with unresolved D. V lost 3 bases, J lost 3 bases, and 17 bases lay in between. CDR1 is LNHNV and CDR2 is YYDKDF in the germline V gene (reference sequence). CDR3 length: 17 amino acids.

The rearrangement joins TRBV5-6 to TRBJ2-2; D assignment may be TRBD1 or TRBD2 (6 bases each). Looked up from germline, CDR1 is SGHDT and CDR2 is YYEEEE. This CDR3 has 15 residues. Trimming removed 1 base at V and 7 bases at J, with 14 bases between. CDR3 coding DNA: TGTGCCAGCAGCTTGCTGGGGGGCGCCGGCGGGGAGCTGTTTTTT. This gives the protein CASSLLGGAGGELFF.

This clone was seen only once. CDR3 coding DNA: TGTGCCAGCAGCTTAGGCGGGACAGGCTTTCCCTGGCCTTATAGCAATCAGCCCCAGCATTTT. Protein sequence: CASSLGGTGFPWPYSNQPQHF. This rearrangement joins TRBV7-4 to TRBJ1-5; 8 nucleotides match TRBD1. Per the germline V gene, CDR1 is SGHVT and CDR2 is SQSDAQ. The CDR3 is 21 amino acids. V dropped 1 base and J dropped 0; count of bases not matched to a gene: 17.